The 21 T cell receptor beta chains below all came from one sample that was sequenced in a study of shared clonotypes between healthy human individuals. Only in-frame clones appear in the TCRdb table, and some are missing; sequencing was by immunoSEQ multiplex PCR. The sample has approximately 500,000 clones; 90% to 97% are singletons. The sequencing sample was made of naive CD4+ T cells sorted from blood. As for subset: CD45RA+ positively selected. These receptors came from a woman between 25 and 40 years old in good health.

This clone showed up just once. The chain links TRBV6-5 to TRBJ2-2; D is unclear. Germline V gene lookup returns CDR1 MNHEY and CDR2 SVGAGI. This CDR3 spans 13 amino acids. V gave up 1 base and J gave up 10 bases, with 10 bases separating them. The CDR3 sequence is CASSYLELEELFF. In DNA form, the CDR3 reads TGTGCCAGCAGTTACTTGGAGCTTGAGGAGCTGTTTTTT.

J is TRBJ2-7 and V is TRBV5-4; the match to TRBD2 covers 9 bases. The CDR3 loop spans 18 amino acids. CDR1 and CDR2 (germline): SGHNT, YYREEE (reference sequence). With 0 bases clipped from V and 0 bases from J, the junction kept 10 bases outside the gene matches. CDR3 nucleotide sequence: TGTGCCAGCAGCTTGGGGCCTTTGGCGGGAGGGAGCTCCTACGAGCAGTACTTC. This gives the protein CASSLGPLAGGSSYEQYF.

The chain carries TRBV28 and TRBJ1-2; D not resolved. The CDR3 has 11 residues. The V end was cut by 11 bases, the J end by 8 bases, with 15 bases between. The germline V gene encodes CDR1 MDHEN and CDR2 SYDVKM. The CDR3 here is CAAGWSGGYTF. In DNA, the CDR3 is TGTGCCGCGGGGTGGAGTGGCGGCTACACCTTC.

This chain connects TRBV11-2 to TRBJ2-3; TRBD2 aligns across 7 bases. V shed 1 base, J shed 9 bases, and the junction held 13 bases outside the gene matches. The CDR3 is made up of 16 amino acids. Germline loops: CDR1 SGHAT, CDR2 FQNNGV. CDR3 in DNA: TGTGCCAGCAGCTTAGGAGTCGGAGGCGGGAGTGACACGCAGTATTTT. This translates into CASSLGVGGGSDTQYF.

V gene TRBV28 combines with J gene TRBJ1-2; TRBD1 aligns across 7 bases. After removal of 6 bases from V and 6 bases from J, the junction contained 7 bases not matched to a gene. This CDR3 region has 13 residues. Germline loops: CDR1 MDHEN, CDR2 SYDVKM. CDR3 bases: TGTGCCAGCAGCCCGAGGGACAGCCATGGCTACACCTTC. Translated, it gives CASSPRDSHGYTF.

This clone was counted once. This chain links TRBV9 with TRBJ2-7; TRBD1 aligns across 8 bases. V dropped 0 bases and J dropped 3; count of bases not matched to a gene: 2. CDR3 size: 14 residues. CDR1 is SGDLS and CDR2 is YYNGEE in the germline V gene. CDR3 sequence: CASSVATGGYEQYF. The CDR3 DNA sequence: TGTGCCAGCAGCGTAGCTACAGGGGGCTACGAGCAGTACTTC.

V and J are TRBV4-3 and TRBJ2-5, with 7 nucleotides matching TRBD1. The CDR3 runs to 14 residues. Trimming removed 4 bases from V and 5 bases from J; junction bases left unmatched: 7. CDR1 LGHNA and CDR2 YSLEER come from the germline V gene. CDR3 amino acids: CASSPRTGRETQYF. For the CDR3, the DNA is TGCGCCAGCAGCCCTCGGACAGGCAGGGAGACCCAGTACTTC.

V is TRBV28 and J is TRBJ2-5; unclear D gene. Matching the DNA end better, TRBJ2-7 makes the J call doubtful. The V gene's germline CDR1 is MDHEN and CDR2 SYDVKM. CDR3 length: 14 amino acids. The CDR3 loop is CASSLASTLYEQYF. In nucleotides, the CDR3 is TGTGCCAGCAGTTTGGCCAGCACCCTTTACGAGCAGTACTTC.

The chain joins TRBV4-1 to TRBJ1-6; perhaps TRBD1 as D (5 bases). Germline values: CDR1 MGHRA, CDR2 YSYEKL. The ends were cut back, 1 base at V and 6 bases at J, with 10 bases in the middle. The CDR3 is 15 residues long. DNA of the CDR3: TGCGCCAGCAGCCAAGCTAGGGGTCCTAATTCACCCCTCCACTTT. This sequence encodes CASSQARGPNSPLHF.

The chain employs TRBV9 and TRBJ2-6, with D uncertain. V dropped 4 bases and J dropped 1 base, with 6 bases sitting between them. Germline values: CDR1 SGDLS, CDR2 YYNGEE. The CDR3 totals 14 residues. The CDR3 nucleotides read TGTGCCAGCAGCATCCGATCTGGGGCCAACGTCCTGACTTTC. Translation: CASSIRSGANVLTF. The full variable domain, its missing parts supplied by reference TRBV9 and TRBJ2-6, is DSGVTQTPKHLITATGQRVTLRCSPRSGDLSVYWYQQSLDQGLQFLIQYYNGEERAKGNILERFSAQQFPDLHSELNLSSLELGDSALYFCASSIRSGANVLTFGAGSRLTVL.

The CDR3 DNA reads TGTGCCAGCAGTGGAACGACTAGGGAAAAACTGTTTTTT. This sequence encodes CASSGTTREKLFF. This rearrangement joins TRBV6-1 to TRBJ1-4, with D unclear. The V end was cut by 4 bases, the J end by 8 bases, with 11 bases between. CDR3 size: 13 residues. Germline CDR1 is MNHNS and CDR2 is SASEGT.

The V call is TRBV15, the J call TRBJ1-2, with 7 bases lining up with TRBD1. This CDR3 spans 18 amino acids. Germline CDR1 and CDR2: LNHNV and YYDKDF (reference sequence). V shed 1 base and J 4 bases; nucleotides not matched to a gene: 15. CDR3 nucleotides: TGTGCCACCAGCAGAGGGGCCGGGGGGCAGACAGGGATCTATGGCTACACCTTC. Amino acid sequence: CATSRGAGGQTGIYGYTF.

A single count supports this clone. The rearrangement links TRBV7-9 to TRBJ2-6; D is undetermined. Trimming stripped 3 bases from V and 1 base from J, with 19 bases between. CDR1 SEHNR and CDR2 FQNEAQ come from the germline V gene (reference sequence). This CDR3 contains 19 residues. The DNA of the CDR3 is TGTGCCAGCAGCTTTAGACTCGTGGAAGTTTTATCTGGGGCCAACGTCCTGACTTTC. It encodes CASSFRLVEVLSGANVLTF.

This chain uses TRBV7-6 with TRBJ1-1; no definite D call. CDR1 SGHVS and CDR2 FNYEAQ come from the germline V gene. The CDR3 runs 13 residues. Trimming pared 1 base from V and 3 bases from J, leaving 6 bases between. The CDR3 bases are TGTGCCAGCAGCTTAGGTGGGGACACTGAAGCTTTCTTT. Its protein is CASSLGGDTEAFF.

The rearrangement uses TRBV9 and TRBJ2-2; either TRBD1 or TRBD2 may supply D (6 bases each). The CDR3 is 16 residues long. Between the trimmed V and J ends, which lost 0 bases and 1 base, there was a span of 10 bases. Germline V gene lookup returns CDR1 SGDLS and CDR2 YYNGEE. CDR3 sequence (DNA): TGTGCCAGCAGCGTAGAGGGGGGACTGAACACCGGGGAGCTGTTTTTT. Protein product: CASSVEGGLNTGELFF.

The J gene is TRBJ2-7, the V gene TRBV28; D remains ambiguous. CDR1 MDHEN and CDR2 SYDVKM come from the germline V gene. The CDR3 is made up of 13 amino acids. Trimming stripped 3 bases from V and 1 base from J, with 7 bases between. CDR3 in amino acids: CASSLGMSYEQYF. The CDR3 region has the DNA TGTGCCAGCAGTTTGGGGATGTCCTACGAGCAGTACTTC.

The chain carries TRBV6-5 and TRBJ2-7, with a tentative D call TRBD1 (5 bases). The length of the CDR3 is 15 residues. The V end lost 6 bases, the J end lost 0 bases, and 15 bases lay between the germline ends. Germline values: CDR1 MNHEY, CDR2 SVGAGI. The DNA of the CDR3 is TGTGCCAGCAGAACCAGACAGACCTTCTCCTACGAGCAGTACTTC. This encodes CASRTRQTFSYEQYF.

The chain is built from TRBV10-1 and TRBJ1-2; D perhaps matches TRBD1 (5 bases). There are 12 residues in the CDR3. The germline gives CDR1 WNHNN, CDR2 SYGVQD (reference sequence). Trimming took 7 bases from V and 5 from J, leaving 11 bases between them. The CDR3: CASTPWGYGYTF. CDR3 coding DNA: TGCGCCAGCACCCCCTGGGGGTATGGCTACACCTTC.

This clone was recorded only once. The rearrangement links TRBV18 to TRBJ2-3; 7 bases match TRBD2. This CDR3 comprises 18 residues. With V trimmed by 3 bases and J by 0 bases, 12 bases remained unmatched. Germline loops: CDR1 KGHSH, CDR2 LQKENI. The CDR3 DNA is TGTGCCAGCTCACCCCCGAACGGACTAGTTGCTAGCACAGATACGCAGTATTTT. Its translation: CASSPPNGLVASTDTQYF.

The CDR3 loop reads CASSLWSQGMGSPLHF. The CDR3 bases are TGTGCCAGCAGCTTATGGTCGCAAGGCATGGGTTCACCCCTCCACTTT. V and J are TRBV11-2 and TRBJ1-6; D unclear. The V gene lost 2 bases and the J gene lost 9 bases, with 17 bases spanning the gap. The CDR3 is 16 residues long. Germline V gene sequence: CDR1 SGHAT, CDR2 FQNNGV.

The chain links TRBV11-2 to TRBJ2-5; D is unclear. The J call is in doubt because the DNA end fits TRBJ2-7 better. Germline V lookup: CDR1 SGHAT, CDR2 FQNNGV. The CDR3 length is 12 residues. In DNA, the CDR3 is TGTGCCAGCAGCTTAGGAAGAGGCGAGCAGTACTTC. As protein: CASSLGRGEQYF.